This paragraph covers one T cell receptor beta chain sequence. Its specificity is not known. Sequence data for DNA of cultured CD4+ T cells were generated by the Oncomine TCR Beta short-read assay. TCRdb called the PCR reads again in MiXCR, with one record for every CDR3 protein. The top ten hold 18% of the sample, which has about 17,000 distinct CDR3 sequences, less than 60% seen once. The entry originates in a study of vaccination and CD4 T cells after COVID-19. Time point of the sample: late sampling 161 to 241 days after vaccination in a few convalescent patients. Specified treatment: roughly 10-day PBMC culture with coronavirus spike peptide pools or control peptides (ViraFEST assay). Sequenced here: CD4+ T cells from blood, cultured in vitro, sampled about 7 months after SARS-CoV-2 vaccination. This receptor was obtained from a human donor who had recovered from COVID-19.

The DNA of the CDR3 is TGTGCCAGCAGTCTGGCCCTCGAGCAGTACTTC. Translation: CASSLALEQYF. V usage is TRBV6-2 or TRBV6-3 and J usage is TRBJ2-7; D unresolved. The germline CDR1 and CDR2 sequences are MNHEY and SVGEGT. Trimming removed 5 bases at V and 6 bases at J, with 8 bases between. The CDR3 is 11 amino acids.